The 32 T cell receptor beta chains presented below share a single source sample, sequenced in a study of shared clonotypes between healthy human individuals. Clones were read by immunoSEQ multiplex PCR, and TCRdb kept only the in-frame ones, dropping some. The sample holds fewer than 850,000 clones, about two thirds seen once. Sequencing was carried out using memory CD4+ T cells sorted from blood. Subset specified: CD45RA-negative fraction. The receptors stem from a woman aged 30 to 39 in good health.

The chain carries TRBV5-4 and TRBJ2-7; D gene uncertain. Trimming removed 3 bases at V and 3 bases at J, with 22 bases between. CDR1 SGHNT and CDR2 YYREEE come from the germline V gene (reference sequence). The CDR3 is 17 amino acids. The CDR3 bases are TGTGCCAGCAGCTCCCACCGGACGGAGCCTAGTTTCTACGAGCAGTACTTC. It encodes CASSSHRTEPSFYEQYF. Full variable domain (missing parts from reference TRBV5-4 and TRBJ2-7): ETGVTQSPTHLIKTRGQQVTLRCSSQSGHNTVSWYQQALGQGPQFIFQYYREEENGRGNFPPRFSGLQFPNYSSELNVNALELDDSALYLCASSSHRTEPSFYEQYFGPGTRLTVT.

The genes are TRBV2 and TRBJ1-1; perhaps TRBD1 as D (5 bases). V lost 5 bases, J lost 7 bases, and 20 bases lay in between. The CDR3 is 15 residues long. Germline CDR1 reads SNHLY; CDR2 reads FYNNEI. The CDR3 reads CASSKLVSGLNEAFF. The CDR3, as DNA: TGTGCCAGCAGTAAACTCGTTTCAGGGCTCAATGAAGCTTTCTTT. Looking up the rest from reference TRBV2 and TRBJ1-1 gives the full variable domain: EPEVTQTPSHQVTQMGQEVILRCVPISNHLYFYWYRQILGQKVEFLVSFYNNEISEKSEIFDDQFSVERPDGSNFTLKIRSTKLEDSAMYFCASSKLVSGLNEAFFGQGTRLTVV.

The V call is TRBV19, the J call TRBJ2-7; perhaps D is TRBD1 or TRBD2 (5 bases each). Germline loops: CDR1 LNHDA, CDR2 SQIVND (reference sequence). CDR3 length equals 14 residues. V was shortened by 4 bases and J by 1 base, with 11 bases between the two germline ends. CDR3 residues: CASSTTGASYEQYF. The CDR3 coding sequence is TGTGCCAGTAGTACCACCGGGGCGTCCTACGAGCAGTACTTC.

The chain joins TRBV30 to TRBJ1-6; TRBD1 aligns across 9 bases. This CDR3 contains 15 residues. V gave up 5 bases and J gave up 3 bases; unmatched junction bases: 5. Per germline, CDR1 GTSNPN and CDR2 SVGIG (reference sequence). The CDR3 DNA follows: TGTGCCTGGCACCACAGGGGGCTCTATAATTCACCCCTCCACTTT. Its protein is CAWHHRGLYNSPLHF. The variable domain in full, with the rest retrieved from reference TRBV30 and TRBJ1-6, is SQTIHQWPATLVQPVGSPLSLECTVEGTSNPNLYWYRQAAGRGLQLLFYSVGIGQISSEVPQNLSASRPQDRQFILSSKKLLLSDSGFYLCAWHHRGLYNSPLHFGNGTRLTVT.

The chain employs TRBV30 and TRBJ1-2; unclear D gene. CDR1 and CDR2 (germline): GTSNPN, SVGIG (reference sequence). CDR3 length: 13 residues. V lost 4 bases to trimming and J lost 7 bases, with 16 bases between them. The CDR3 is CAWTVGAVPGYTF. The CDR3 DNA is TGTGCCTGGACTGTGGGCGCGGTCCCTGGCTACACCTTC. Variable domain in full (rest from reference TRBV30 and TRBJ1-2): SQTIHQWPATLVQPVGSPLSLECTVEGTSNPNLYWYRQAAGRGLQLLFYSVGIGQISSEVPQNLSASRPQDRQFILSSKKLLLSDSGFYLCAWTVGAVPGYTFGSGTRLTVV.

This clone occurred once. The chain links TRBV7-3 to TRBJ2-7; D is unresolved. V shed 2 bases and J shed 6 bases, with 8 bases lying between them. The CDR3 runs to 12 residues. Germline lookup yields CDR1 SGHTA and CDR2 FQGTGA. The CDR3 DNA reads TGTGCCAGCAGCTTAGGGCTCCCCGAGCAGTACTTC. Translation gives CASSLGLPEQYF.

In its sample, this clone was seen a few times. This chain connects TRBV6-1 to TRBJ1-4; no reliable D call. The V end was cut by 0 bases, the J end by 0 bases, with 8 bases between. CDR1 is MNHNS, CDR2 SASEGT, per germline. The CDR3 has 16 amino acids. This CDR3 is CASSEAGTSTNEKLFF. CDR3 bases: TGTGCCAGCAGTGAAGCGGGCACCTCAACTAATGAAAAACTGTTTTTT.

The chain employs TRBV5-8 and TRBJ2-4; 10 nucleotides match TRBD2. The V gene end was trimmed by 0 bases and the J gene end by 8 bases; junction bases not matched to a gene: 11. There are 17 residues in the CDR3. Looked up from germline, CDR1 is SGHTS and CDR2 is YDEGEE. This chain's CDR3 is CASSLGGTSVPRYIQYF. The CDR3 nucleotides are TGTGCCAGCAGCTTGGGCGGGACTAGCGTTCCGAGGTACATTCAGTACTTC.

The chain recombines TRBV2 with TRBJ1-1; no clear D. The CDR3 consists of 12 residues. V dropped 5 bases and J dropped 7 bases, with 11 bases sitting between them. CDR1 SNHLY and CDR2 FYNNEI come from the germline V gene. The CDR3: CASSQAGIEAFF. The CDR3, as DNA: TGTGCCAGCAGTCAGGCGGGGATTGAAGCTTTCTTT. Full variable domain (remainder filled in from reference TRBV2 and TRBJ1-1): EPEVTQTPSHQVTQMGQEVILRCVPISNHLYFYWYRQILGQKVEFLVSFYNNEISEKSEIFDDQFSVERPDGSNFTLKIRSTKLEDSAMYFCASSQAGIEAFFGQGTRLTVV.

The chain is built from TRBV11-2 and TRBJ2-1, with a possible D match to TRBD1 (6 bases). This CDR3 is 15 amino acids long. Germline CDR1 reads SGHAT; CDR2 reads FQNNGV. V lost 2 bases to trimming and J lost 5 bases, with 13 bases between them. The CDR3: CASSLQGWVDNEQFF. CDR3 coding DNA: TGTGCCAGCAGCTTACAGGGGTGGGTGGACAATGAGCAGTTCTTC.

This clone came up a few times. The chain couples TRBV15 to TRBJ1-5; maybe TRBD1 (6 bases). Germline values: CDR1 LNHNV, CDR2 YYDKDF (reference sequence). Deletions cut 5 bases from V and 6 bases from J, with 14 bases between. This CDR3 has 14 amino acids. The CDR3 spells CATSRRGGGQPQHF. CDR3 DNA: TGTGCCACCAGCCGCAGGGGTGGGGGTCAGCCCCAGCATTTT. Supplemented by reference TRBV15 and TRBJ1-5, the full variable domain reads DAMVIQNPRYQVTQFGKPVTLSCSQTLNHNVMYWYQQKSSQAPKLLFHYYDKDFNNEADTPDNFQSRRPNTSFCFLDIRSPGLGDTAMYLCATSRRGGGQPQHFGDGTRLSIL.

This clone came up a few times. The CDR3 region is CASSQVPRDRLGYTF. The CDR3 region has the DNA TGCGCCAGCAGCCAAGTACCCCGGGACAGGCTTGGCTACACCTTC. This chain joins TRBV4-1 and TRBJ1-2, with TRBD1 identical over 8 bases. CDR3 size: 15 residues. Germline V gives CDR1 MGHRA, CDR2 YSYEKL. The V and J ends lost 1 base and 7 bases, in that order; junction bases with no gene match: 8.

This clone was detected a few times. V and J are TRBV6-6 and TRBJ2-7; D assignment may be TRBD1 or TRBD2 (5 bases each). V was clipped by 7 bases and J by 0 bases, with 16 bases between them. This CDR3 comprises 15 residues. CDR1 is MNHNY and CDR2 is SVGAGI in the germline V gene (reference sequence). Here the CDR3 DNA reads TGTGCCAGCACTTCTTGGACTGGGGGCTCCTACGAGCAGTACTTC. Residues: CASTSWTGGSYEQYF.

V and J are TRBV21-1 and TRBJ2-1; the tabulated D call, TRBD2, remains unverified against the DNA. TRBV21-1 is a documented pseudogene. This CDR3 region has 15 residues. In DNA, the CDR3 is TGTGCCAGCAGTCTAGCGGGAGAGGGTTGGGATGAGCAGTTCTTC. Translated, it gives CASSLAGEGWDEQFF.

This clone was seen a few times. The sample carries other DNA sequences with the same CDR3. J is TRBJ1-1 and V is TRBV18, with D uncertain. The CDR3 runs to 13 residues. Between the trimmed V and J ends, which lost 3 bases and 2 bases, there was a span of 7 bases. Germline V gives CDR1 KGHSH, CDR2 LQKENI. The DNA of the CDR3 is TGTGCCAGCTCACCCGCAGCTAACACTGAAGCTTTCTTT. Translating gives CASSPAANTEAFF.

The chain employs TRBV29-1 and TRBJ1-1, with TRBD1 as a possible D gene (5 bases). The CDR3 has 13 amino acids. The germline V gene encodes CDR1 SQVTM and CDR2 ANQGSEA. The V and J ends lost 4 bases and 3 bases respectively, with 12 bases between them. The CDR3 DNA reads TGCAGCGTTGCTAGGCAGGGTGACACTGAAGCTTTCTTT. This sequence encodes CSVARQGDTEAFF.

The chain employs TRBV2 and TRBJ1-2; possible D gene TRBD1, 5 bases. The CDR3 loop spans 13 amino acids. Trimming removed 2 bases at V and 7 bases at J, with 11 bases between. The germline gives CDR1 SNHLY, CDR2 FYNNEI. DNA of the CDR3: TGTGCCAGCAGTGAATGGTCAGGGACTGGCTACACCTTC. Translating it yields CASSEWSGTGYTF.

The V call is TRBV6-1, the J call TRBJ2-5; 9 bases match TRBD1. Trimming removed 7 bases from V and 5 bases from J; junction bases left unmatched: 11. This CDR3 comprises 15 residues. Germline-derived CDR1 and CDR2 are MNHNS and SASEGT. In DNA, the CDR3 is TGTGCCAGCACCTCGGGAGACAGGGGGGGTGAGACCCAGTACTTC. Its protein product is CASTSGDRGGETQYF.

This clone was counted a few times. The V gene is TRBV6-5, the J gene TRBJ2-7, with TRBD1 as a possible D gene (5 bases). CDR1 and CDR2 from the germline V gene are MNHEY and SVGAGI. The CDR3 spans 13 residues. V was shortened by 11 bases and J by 2 bases, with 16 bases between the two germline ends. CDR3 protein: CACPPQGTYEQYF. The CDR3 bases are TGTGCCTGCCCCCCGCAGGGCACCTACGAGCAGTACTTC.

The chain employs TRBV28 and TRBJ1-3; possible D gene TRBD1, 5 bases. Germline V gene sequence: CDR1 MDHEN, CDR2 SYDVKM. Deletions cut 7 bases from V and 4 bases from J, with 14 bases between. The CDR3 spans 14 residues. CDR3 DNA sequence: TGTGCCAGCAATGTTGCAGGGTACGGAAACACCATATATTTT. Amino acids: CASNVAGYGNTIYF.

This clone was seen just once. This sequence joins TRBV28 and TRBJ2-7; TRBD2 agrees at 7 bases. CDR3 length equals 15 residues. With 1 base clipped from V and 5 bases from J, the junction kept 8 bases outside the gene matches. Germline CDR1 is MDHEN and CDR2 is SYDVKM. The CDR3, as DNA: TGTGCCAGCAGTTTATCGGGGGACTATAACGACGAGCAGTACTTC. Its translation is CASSLSGDYNDEQYF.

The rearrangement joins TRBV28 to TRBJ1-2; D is uncertain. The CDR3 sequence is 11 residues long. The V end lost 6 bases, the J end lost 3 bases, and 5 bases lay between the germline ends. CDR1 is MDHEN, CDR2 SYDVKM, per germline. The CDR3 region is CASRGYYGYTF. The CDR3 nucleotides are TGTGCCAGCAGGGGTTACTATGGCTACACCTTC.

A few counts support this clone. The chain employs TRBV4-1 and TRBJ1-1, with D hard to call. The CDR3 extends over 13 amino acids. Germline V lookup: CDR1 MGHRA, CDR2 YSYEKL. Between the trimmed V and J ends, which lost 0 bases and 5 bases, there was a span of 7 bases. CDR3 amino acids: CASSQEVWTEAFF. The CDR3 coding sequence is TGCGCCAGCAGCCAAGAGGTCTGGACTGAAGCTTTCTTT.

This clone was counted at least ten times. Other nucleotide sequences from this sample produce the same CDR3. The J gene is TRBJ2-3, the V gene TRBV5-1; 8 bases fit TRBD1. Germline lookup yields CDR1 SGHRS and CDR2 YFSETQ. V lost 4 bases, J lost 1 base, and 2 bases stayed unmatched. The CDR3 is 14 amino acids. CDR3 amino acids: CASSPGQGTDTQYF. The CDR3 DNA reads TGCGCCAGCAGCCCGGGACAGGGCACAGATACGCAGTATTTT.

This clone has a handful of counts. This chain connects TRBV28 to TRBJ2-7; TRBD2 aligns across 8 bases. V shed 5 bases, J shed 6 bases, and the junction held 12 bases outside the gene matches. The CDR3 extends over 15 amino acids. CDR1 and CDR2 from the germline V gene are MDHEN and SYDVKM. Written as DNA, the CDR3 is TGTGCCAGCAGTCTCGGGGGGGCGGCGCGGGGCGAGCAGTACTTC. It codes for CASSLGGAARGEQYF.

Regarding this clone: A much larger clone differs by one base, so this may be a read error. The same CDR3 arises from other DNA sequences in this sample as well. The rearrangement joins TRBV11-2 to TRBJ2-3; D is unresolved. This CDR3 spans 12 amino acids. Per the germline V gene, CDR1 is SGHAT and CDR2 is FQNNGV. V lost 1 base and J 6 bases, leaving 5 bases between the germline ends. The CDR3 sequence is CASSLGTDTQYF. The CDR3 DNA is TGTGCCAGCAGCTTAGGGACGGATACGCAGTATTTT.

This chain links TRBV19 with TRBJ1-1; 7 nucleotides align to TRBD1. With 2 bases clipped from V and 4 bases from J, the junction kept 4 bases outside the gene matches. This CDR3 is built from 14 residues. Germline V gene sequence: CDR1 LNHDA, CDR2 SQIVND (reference sequence). In nucleotides, the CDR3 is TGTGCCAGTAGTATAACAGGGGTTGCCACTGAAGCTTTCTTT. This encodes CASSITGVATEAFF.

The rearrangement joins TRBV7-1 to TRBJ2-5; no clear D. TRBV7-1 qualifies as an ORF whose function is uncertain. This CDR3 has 14 residues. V was shortened by 5 bases and J by 2 bases, with 12 bases between the two germline ends. CDR3 in DNA: TGTGCCAGCAGCGTCTTAGGTGGACAAGAGACCCAGTACTTC. This gives the protein CASSVLGGQETQYF.

This chain uses TRBV28 with TRBJ1-2; D uncertain. The germline V and J ends were trimmed by 2 bases and 3 bases, with 4 bases remaining between them. The CDR3 is made up of 12 amino acids. From germline, CDR1 is MDHEN and CDR2 SYDVKM. This chain's CDR3 is CASSLEHYGYTF. The CDR3 nucleotides read TGTGCCAGCAGTTTAGAGCACTATGGCTACACCTTC.

CDR3 coding DNA: TGTGCCAGCAGCATGGGCCTCACGGATGGCTACACCTTC. Amino acid sequence: CASSMGLTDGYTF. This chain links TRBV7-9 with TRBJ1-2; D not certain. Germline CDR1 reads SEHNR; CDR2 reads FQNEAQ (reference sequence). Trimming shortened V by 5 bases and J by 6 bases, and 13 bases separated the two germline ends. The CDR3 loop spans 13 amino acids.

The chain's CDR3 is CASTRGDVLETQYF. Written as DNA, the CDR3 is TGTGCCAGCACCCGAGGCGATGTCCTAGAGACCCAGTACTTC. The chain combines TRBV5-4 with TRBJ2-5; D not certain. V shed 6 bases and J shed 4 bases, with 16 bases lying between them. The CDR3 extends over 14 amino acids. Germline CDR1 SGHNT, CDR2 YYREEE (reference sequence).

This clone was counted a few times. This rearrangement joins TRBV6-5 to TRBJ1-5; TRBD1 aligns across 7 bases. This CDR3 has 14 amino acids. Losses at the gene ends were 6 bases for V and 7 bases for J; bases not matched to a gene: 9. Per the germline V gene, CDR1 is MNHEY and CDR2 is SVGAGI. CDR3 DNA: TGTGCCAGCAGCCTGGACAGGTCGGCGCAGCCCCAGCATTTT. It yields the protein CASSLDRSAQPQHF.